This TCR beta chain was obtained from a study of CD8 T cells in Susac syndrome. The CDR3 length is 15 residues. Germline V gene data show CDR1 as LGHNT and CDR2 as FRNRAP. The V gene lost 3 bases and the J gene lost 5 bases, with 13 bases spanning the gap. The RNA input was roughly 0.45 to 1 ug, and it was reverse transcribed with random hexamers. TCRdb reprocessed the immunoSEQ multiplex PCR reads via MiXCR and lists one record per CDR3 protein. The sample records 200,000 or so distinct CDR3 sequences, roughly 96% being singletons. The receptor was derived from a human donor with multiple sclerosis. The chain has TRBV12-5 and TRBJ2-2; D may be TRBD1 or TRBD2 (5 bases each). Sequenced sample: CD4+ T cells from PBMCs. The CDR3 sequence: CASGFSVRETGELFF. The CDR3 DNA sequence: TGTGCTAGTGGTTTTTCCGTCAGGGAGACCGGGGAGCTGTTTTTT.